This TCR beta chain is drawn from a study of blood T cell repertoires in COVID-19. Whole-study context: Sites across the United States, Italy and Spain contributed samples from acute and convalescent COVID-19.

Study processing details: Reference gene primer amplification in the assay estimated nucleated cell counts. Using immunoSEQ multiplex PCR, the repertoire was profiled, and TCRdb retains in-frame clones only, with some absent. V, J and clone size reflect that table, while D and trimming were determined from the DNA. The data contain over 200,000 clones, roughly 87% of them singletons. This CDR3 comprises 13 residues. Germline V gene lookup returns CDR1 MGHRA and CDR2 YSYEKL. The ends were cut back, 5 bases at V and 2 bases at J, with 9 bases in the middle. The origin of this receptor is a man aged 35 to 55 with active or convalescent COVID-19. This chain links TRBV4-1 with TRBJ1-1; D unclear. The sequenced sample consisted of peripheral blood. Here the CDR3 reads CASSERVNTEAFF. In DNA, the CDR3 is TGCGCCAGCAGCGAGAGGGTTAACACTGAAGCTTTCTTT.